A single sample is the source of the 28 T cell receptor beta chains below, sequenced in a study of beta chain features in type 1 diabetes (dated by TCRdb to 2016 to 2019). Library preparation used the immunoSEQ multiplex PCR assay. All of the isolated RNA was reverse transcribed with the High Capacity cDNA Reverse Transcription Kit, so expressed TCRB transcripts were sequenced. The source is immuneACCESS, and TCRdb retained only in-frame sequences with V and J called. Part of the clones is not carried over; for the studies checked, unresolved V genes explain less than half of this, and the remainder is unexplained. A total of roughly 300,000 clones appear in this sample, 11% to 15% of them only once. Jointly, the top ten make up more than 6.5% of the sample. Source material: central memory CD4+ T cells from blood. Receptor source: a man under 40 in good health.

The rearrangement uses TRBV5-4 and TRBJ1-1; D possibly corresponds to TRBD1 (5 bases). The CDR3 is 17 residues long. CDR1 is SGHNT, CDR2 YYREEE, per germline (reference sequence). Between the trimmed V and J ends, which lost 1 base and 5 bases, there was a span of 21 bases. The CDR3 bases are TGTGCCAGCAGCTTGTATCGGCAGGGTGGATTTGGGACTGAAGCTTTCTTT. This sequence encodes CASSLYRQGGFGTEAFF.

A remark on this clone: Different DNA sequences within this sample yield the same CDR3. The V call is TRBV27, the J call TRBJ1-2; 9 nucleotides line up with TRBD1. There are 14 residues in the CDR3. With 0 bases clipped from V and 5 bases from J, the junction kept 1 base outside the gene matches. The germline gives CDR1 MNHEY, CDR2 SMNVEV (reference sequence). Here the CDR3 reads CASSLSGQGYGYTF. The CDR3 DNA follows: TGTGCCAGCAGTTTATCGGGACAGGGTTATGGCTACACCTTC.

This chain links TRBV13 with TRBJ2-5; a weak D match, TRBD1 (5 bases). CDR1 is PRHDT, CDR2 FYEKMQ, per germline (reference sequence). This CDR3 has 11 amino acids. V lost 5 bases to trimming and J lost 7 bases, with 8 bases between them. CDR3 sequence: CASSTQGTQYF. CDR3 coding DNA: TGTGCCAGCAGCACCCAGGGGACCCAGTACTTC.

CDR3 sequence reads: CASSLTPTGEETQYF. CDR3 coding DNA: TGTGCCAGCAGTTTAACCCCGACAGGCGAAGAGACCCAGTACTTC. The genes are TRBV27 and TRBJ2-5; possible D gene TRBD1, 6 bases. This CDR3 is 15 amino acids long. The V gene's germline CDR1 is MNHEY and CDR2 SMNVEV (reference sequence). Trimming removed 2 bases at V and 3 bases at J, with 13 bases between.

This clone occurred a few times. Other nucleotide sequences in the sample specify the same CDR3. The CDR3 reads CASSYSGQGNQPQHF. The CDR3 DNA is TGTGCCAGCAGTTACTCGGGACAGGGGAATCAGCCCCAGCATTTT. The chain recombines TRBV6-5 with TRBJ1-5; 10 nucleotides agree with TRBD1. The germline gives CDR1 MNHEY, CDR2 SVGAGI. The CDR3 consists of 15 residues. After removal of 0 bases from V and 4 bases from J, the junction contained 0 bases not matched to a gene.

This clone was seen more than once but under ten times. V is TRBV6-1 and J is TRBJ2-1; TRBD2 matches 10 bases. With 8 bases clipped from V and 6 bases from J, the junction kept 10 bases outside the gene matches. The CDR3 runs to 15 residues. Germline CDR1 and CDR2: MNHNS and SASEGT. The CDR3 DNA follows: TGTGCCAGCTGGTCCCAGCGGGGGGGCAGCAATGAGCAGTTCTTC. Residues: CASWSQRGGSNEQFF.

J is TRBJ2-3 and V is TRBV9, with a tentative D call TRBD1 (5 bases). The CDR3 spans 12 residues. Germline V CDR1 and CDR2: SGDLS, YYNGEE. The germline V and J ends were trimmed by 4 bases and 5 bases, with 8 bases remaining between them. In DNA, the CDR3 is TGTGCCAGCAGCCAGGGTCAAGATACGCAGTATTTT. Protein: CASSQGQDTQYF.

V usage is TRBV7-7 and J usage is TRBJ2-3; perhaps TRBD2 as D (7 bases). CDR1 and CDR2 from the germline V gene are SSHAT and FNYEAQ (reference sequence). V was shortened by 4 bases and J by 4 bases, with 9 bases between the two germline ends. CDR3 length equals 13 residues. The CDR3 DNA is TGTGCCAGCAGCTCGGGGGGCTCAGATACGCAGTATTTT. Amino acids: CASSSGGSDTQYF.

This clone was seen more than once but under ten times. V gene TRBV5-1 combines with J gene TRBJ2-5, with 10 bases lining up with TRBD2. The CDR3 is 16 amino acids. V lost 3 bases to trimming and J lost 1 base; unmatched junction nucleotides: 6. Germline assignment: CDR1 SGHRS and CDR2 YFSETQ. The CDR3 DNA reads TGCGCCAGCAGCTCTGGACTAGCGGAGCCCCAAGAGACCCAGTACTTC. It yields the protein CASSSGLAEPQETQYF. The complete variable domain, with remaining parts taken from reference TRBV5-1 and TRBJ2-5, reads KAGVTQTPRYLIKTRGQQVTLSCSPISGHRSVSWYQQTPGQGLQFLFEYFSETQRNKGNFPGRFSGRQFSNSRSEMNVSTLELGDSALYLCASSSGLAEPQETQYFGPGTRLLVL.

This clone was picked up many times. The gene calls are TRBV19 and TRBJ2-2; D uncertain. This CDR3 comprises 13 residues. The germline V and J ends were trimmed by 3 bases and 8 bases, with 10 bases remaining between them. Germline CDR1 is LNHDA and CDR2 is SQIVND (reference sequence). DNA for the CDR3: TGTGCCAGTAGTATCCGGGTTCAAGGGGAGCTGTTTTTT. Protein product: CASSIRVQGELFF.

The rearrangement joins TRBV27 to TRBJ2-1; D could derive from TRBD1 or TRBD2 (7 bases each). V was clipped by 5 bases and J by 2 bases, with 16 bases between them. The CDR3 extends over 16 amino acids. CDR1 and CDR2 from the germline V gene are MNHEY and SMNVEV (reference sequence). CDR3 loop: CASSRGDSQPYNEQFF. The CDR3 DNA is TGTGCCAGCAGTCGGGGGGACAGCCAACCCTACAATGAGCAGTTCTTC.

This clone was found many times. The chain links TRBV18 to TRBJ2-7; TRBD1 aligns across 8 bases. The junction had 8 bases not matched to a gene; V was cut back by 3 bases and J by 7 bases. CDR1 KGHSH and CDR2 LQKENI come from the germline V gene. The CDR3 is 14 residues long. As DNA, the CDR3 is TGTGCCAGCTCACCTAGGACAGGGTCCGGAGAGCAGTACGTC. Amino acid sequence: CASSPRTGSGEQYV.

The sample holds one count of this clone. The chain links TRBV4-3 to TRBJ2-2, with TRBD2 identical over 10 bases. There are 16 residues in the CDR3. Germline loops: CDR1 LGHNA, CDR2 YSLEER. With 0 bases clipped from V and 4 bases from J, the junction kept 2 bases outside the gene matches. CDR3 sequence reads: CASSQEVAGGTGELFF. The CDR3 DNA sequence: TGCGCCAGCAGCCAAGAAGTAGCGGGGGGCACCGGGGAGCTGTTTTTT.

V usage is TRBV27 and J usage is TRBJ1-1, with D maybe TRBD1 (5 bases). Germline values: CDR1 MNHEY, CDR2 SMNVEV (reference sequence). The length of the CDR3 is 14 residues. Trimming left V 7 bases short and J 5 bases short, with 17 bases between. As DNA, the CDR3 is TGTGCCAGCAACCGGCAGGGTTATCAAACTGAAGCTTTCTTT. It encodes CASNRQGYQTEAFF.

This clone was seen many times. The rearrangement links TRBV18 to TRBJ1-2, with D unresolved. Per germline, CDR1 KGHSH and CDR2 LQKENI. The germline V and J ends were trimmed by 3 bases and 3 bases, with 8 bases remaining between them. The CDR3 has 13 amino acids. The CDR3 sequence is CASSPDDDYGYTF. The DNA for the CDR3 is TGTGCCAGCTCACCCGACGATGACTATGGCTACACCTTC.

This clone was observed a handful of times. The chain joins TRBV6-5 to TRBJ2-7; 8 bases agree with TRBD1. Germline V CDR1 and CDR2: MNHEY, SVGAGI. V shed 6 bases, J shed 5 bases, and the junction held 12 bases outside the gene matches. The CDR3 contains 15 residues. The CDR3 nucleotides read TGTGCCAGCAGAGAAACCGGGACAGGTGGTAACGAGCAGTACTTC. Translation gives CASRETGTGGNEQYF.

Notes on this clone: The same CDR3 arises from other DNA sequences in this sample as well. This chain uses TRBV18 with TRBJ2-1; D remains ambiguous. V was clipped by 3 bases and J by 0 bases, with 6 bases between them. Germline V gene lookup returns CDR1 KGHSH and CDR2 LQKENI. This CDR3 is built from 14 residues. The CDR3 nucleotides read TGTGCCAGCTCACCGCAGAGCTCCTACAATGAGCAGTTCTTC. This sequence encodes CASSPQSSYNEQFF.

The chain recombines TRBV10-3 with TRBJ2-5; maybe TRBD2 (5 bases). CDR1 and CDR2 (germline): ENHRY, SYGVKD. This CDR3 spans 16 amino acids. V was clipped by 0 bases and J by 5 bases, with 16 bases between them. The CDR3 loop is CAISESFLRGTETQYF. The CDR3 DNA is TGTGCCATCAGTGAGTCGTTTCTACGGGGTACGGAGACCCAGTACTTC.

This clone was detected only a few times. The V gene is TRBV11-2, the J gene TRBJ1-2; D gene unclear. The CDR3 consists of 14 residues. From germline, CDR1 is SGHAT and CDR2 FQNNGV. Trimming stripped 2 bases from V and 4 bases from J, with 11 bases between. The CDR3: CASSLSSALYGYTF. The DNA for the CDR3 is TGTGCCAGCAGCTTAAGTTCAGCCCTCTATGGCTACACCTTC.

This clone was counted many times. V and J are TRBV4-3 and TRBJ2-7, with 8 bases that match TRBD2. CDR1 and CDR2 from the germline V gene are LGHNA and YSLEER. This CDR3 is 16 amino acids long. V lost 1 base, J lost 2 bases, and 7 bases stayed unmatched. This chain's CDR3 is CASSQASGGRAYEQYF. The CDR3 coding sequence is TGCGCCAGCAGCCAAGCCAGCGGGGGCCGGGCCTACGAGCAGTACTTC.

The gene calls are TRBV2 and TRBJ1-5; tentatively, D is TRBD1 (5 bases). The V end lost 7 bases, the J end lost 2 bases, and 9 bases lay between the germline ends. The length of the CDR3 is 13 residues. Germline V gene sequence: CDR1 SNHLY, CDR2 FYNNEI. DNA for the CDR3: TGTGCCAGCAATACCAGGGGCAATCAGCCCCAGCATTTT. It encodes CASNTRGNQPQHF. The whole variable domain, remainder taken from reference TRBV2 and TRBJ1-5, is EPEVTQTPSHQVTQMGQEVILRCVPISNHLYFYWYRQILGQKVEFLVSFYNNEISEKSEIFDDQFSVERPDGSNFTLKIRSTKLEDSAMYFCASNTRGNQPQHFGDGTRLSIL.

In this sample, this clone turned up many times. The chain has TRBV4-3 and TRBJ2-2, with D maybe TRBD1 (5 bases). V was trimmed by 1 base and J by 0 bases, leaving 15 bases between them. Per the germline V gene, CDR1 is LGHNA and CDR2 is YSLEER. The CDR3 has 18 amino acids. CDR3 bases: TGCGCCAGCAGCCAAGGGGTGATTTGGGGCGCGAACACCGGGGAGCTGTTTTTT. Protein product: CASSQGVIWGANTGELFF.

The chain carries TRBV10-1 and TRBJ2-2; D possibly uses TRBD1 or TRBD2 (5 bases each). CDR3 length: 15 residues. Trimming took 2 bases from V and 6 from J, leaving 13 bases between them. Germline values: CDR1 WNHNN, CDR2 SYGVQD (reference sequence). CDR3 coding DNA: TGCGCCAGCAGTGAGGCAAGGGGACGGGCCGGGGAGCTGTTTTTT. It yields the protein CASSEARGRAGELFF.

This clone was seen more than once but under ten times. The chain uses TRBV7-9 and TRBJ1-1; D is possibly TRBD1 (6 bases). Per germline, CDR1 SEHNR and CDR2 FQNEAQ (reference sequence). There are 13 residues in the CDR3. Trimming pared 1 base from V and 10 bases from J, leaving 13 bases between. CDR3 amino acids: CASSLVGGRGAFF. The CDR3 DNA follows: TGTGCCAGCAGCTTAGTTGGGGGGCGCGGAGCTTTCTTT.

The V gene is TRBV9, the J gene TRBJ1-4, with a tentative D call TRBD1 (6 bases). Germline V gene sequence: CDR1 SGDLS, CDR2 YYNGEE. There are 16 residues in the CDR3. V was shortened by 4 bases and J by 8 bases, with 21 bases between the two germline ends. CDR3 nucleotide sequence: TGTGCCAGCAGCCCCCACCCTAGGGGGGCAGACGAAAAACTGTTTTTT. It translates to CASSPHPRGADEKLFF.

This chain joins TRBV29-1 and TRBJ2-1, with 10 positions matching TRBD2. Germline values: CDR1 SQVTM, CDR2 ANQGSEA. The V and J ends lost 7 bases and 9 bases, in that order; junction bases with no gene match: 15. This CDR3 is built from 15 residues. The CDR3: CSAAAGLAGVGEQFF. The CDR3 bases are TGCAGCGCCGCGGCTGGGCTAGCGGGAGTGGGTGAGCAGTTCTTC.

This clone was seen more than once but under ten times. CDR3 loop: CATSRDLGSGNTIYF. The CDR3 nucleotides are TGTGCCACCAGCAGAGATTTGGGGTCTGGAAACACCATATATTTT. This rearrangement joins TRBV15 to TRBJ1-3; D not certain. The CDR3 is made up of 15 amino acids. Trimming removed 0 bases at V and 1 base at J, with 7 bases between. Germline CDR1 reads LNHNV; CDR2 reads YYDKDF (reference sequence).

The DNA of the CDR3 is TGCGCCAGCAGCTTGGGTGAGGGGGCGAACGAGCAGTACTTC. Residues: CASSLGEGANEQYF. The rearrangement uses TRBV5-1 and TRBJ2-7; 7 positions match TRBD1. V gave up 0 bases and J gave up 5 bases; unmatched junction bases: 5. Germline CDR1 and CDR2: SGHRS and YFSETQ. This CDR3 is 14 amino acids long.